Listed below are T cell receptor beta chains from one sample, sequenced in a study of blood T cell repertoires in COVID-19. Using immunoSEQ multiplex PCR, the repertoire was profiled, and TCRdb retains in-frame clones only, with some absent. The table has roughly 200,000 clones, approximately 85% seen once. Specimen: peripheral blood. The receptors derive from a man in his fifties or sixties with acute or convalescent COVID-19. CDR3s include the opening cysteine and the closing phenylalanine or tryptophan. D genes are given only for firm matches. Clone size, where shown, is once, few, many, or a class for clones that have expanded.

cdr3_aa cdr3_nt cdr3_length j_call d_call clone_size v_call
CASSPRPSYNEQFF TGTGCCAGCAGTCCTAGGCCATCCTACAATGAGCAGTTCTTC 14 TRBJ2-1 . . TRBV27
CSVRDRGEYNEQFF TGCAGCGTTCGCGACAGGGGCGAATACAATGAGCAGTTCTTC 14 TRBJ2-1 TRBD1 . TRBV29-1
CASSLMASGALGDTQYF TGTGCCAGCAGCTTGATGGCTAGCGGGGCCTTGGGAGATACGCAGTATTTT 17 TRBJ2-3 TRBD2 . TRBV5-4
CASSHGQGQKGTGELFF TGTGCCAGCAGCCACGGACAGGGGCAAAAGGGCACCGGGGAGCTGTTTTTT 17 TRBJ2-2 TRBD1 . TRBV4-2
CASSPVFYREGAGDEQFF TGTGCCAGCTCACCAGTCTTTTACAGGGAAGGCGCGGGGGATGAGCAGTTCTTC 18 TRBJ2-1 . . TRBV18
CASSLDRDRYYNEQFF TGTGCCAGCAGTTTAGACCGGGACAGATATTACAATGAGCAGTTCTTC 16 TRBJ2-1 TRBD1 . TRBV6-6
CAWSRGRGGYTF TGTGCCTGGAGCAGGGGAAGGGGCGGCTACACCTTC 12 TRBJ1-2 . once TRBV30
CASSSVPIEGYTF TGTGCCAGCAGCTCGGTACCGATTGAGGGCTACACCTTC 13 TRBJ1-2 . . TRBV7-6
CASSSPGGRGPGYTF TGTGCCAGCAGTTCCCCTGGAGGCAGGGGACCCGGCTACACCTTC 15 TRBJ1-2 . . TRBV6-2/TRBV6-3
CASSPRGGGRTEAFF TGTGCCAGCAGTCCCCGGGGCGGAGGGAGGACTGAAGCTTTCTTT 15 TRBJ1-1 . . TRBV28
CASSQYRAAGYTF TGTGCCAGCAGTCAGTACAGGGCTGCCGGCTACACCTTC 13 TRBJ1-2 . once TRBV6-8
CASSYTGGPNEKLFF TGTGCCAGCAGCTACACAGGGGGACCTAATGAAAAACTGTTTTTT 15 TRBJ1-4 TRBD1 . TRBV5-6
CASSDLTGDTQYF TGTGCCAGCAGCGATCTTACCGGGGATACGCAGTATTTT 13 TRBJ2-3 . . TRBV9
CASSKTPSSYNEQFF TGTGCCAGCAGTAAAACCCCGAGCTCCTACAATGAGCAGTTCTTC 15 TRBJ2-1 . . TRBV9
CASSSQGAGEQPQHF TGTGCCAGCAGTTCACAGGGGGCAGGAGAACAGCCCCAGCATTTT 15 TRBJ1-5 TRBD1 . TRBV28
CASSLFASGNTGELFF TGTGCCAGCAGTTTATTCGCTAGCGGGAACACCGGGGAGCTGTTTTTT 16 TRBJ2-2 TRBD2 . TRBV28
CASSSFSDRVNSNQPQHF TGTGCCAGCAGTTCCTTCTCGGACAGGGTCAATAGCAATCAGCCCCAGCATTTT 18 TRBJ1-5 TRBD1 . TRBV28
CASSPMPGGNYGYTF TGTGCCAGCAGCCCGATGCCGGGGGGGAACTATGGCTACACCTTC 15 TRBJ1-2 . . TRBV3-1/TRBV3-2
CASSPDTYEAFF TGTGCCAGCAGCCCAGACACCTACGAAGCTTTCTTT 12 TRBJ1-1 . . TRBV7-2
CASSPAGGWTEAFF TGTGCCAGCAGCCCAGCGGGGGGTTGGACTGAAGCTTTCTTT 14 TRBJ1-1 . . TRBV9
CASSRTGEKLFF TGTGCCAGCAGCAGGACAGGTGAAAAACTGTTTTTT 12 TRBJ1-4 TRBD1 few TRBV5-4
CSVRRGADNEQFF TGCAGCGTTCGGCGCGGAGCGGACAATGAGCAGTTCTTC 13 TRBJ2-1 . . TRBV29-1
CSGRGQGGRADEQFF TGCAGCGGTCGAGGGCAGGGGGGAAGGGCAGATGAGCAGTTCTTC 15 TRBJ2-1 . . TRBV29-1
CASTIGENTEAFF TGTGCCAGCACCATAGGGGAGAACACTGAAGCTTTCTTT 13 TRBJ1-1 . . TRBV7-9
CASSLTPGLAAYEQYF TGTGCCAGCAGCTTAACGCCGGGACTAGCGGCTTACGAGCAGTACTTC 16 TRBJ2-7 TRBD2 . TRBV7-3
CASSHLRGTGGTEAFF TGTGCCAGCAGCCACCTTAGGGGCACAGGGGGCACTGAAGCTTTCTTT 16 TRBJ1-1 TRBD1 . TRBV3-1/TRBV3-2
CAISEGTGRIEQFF TGTGCCATCAGTGAGGGCACCGGGAGGATCGAGCAGTTCTTC 14 TRBJ2-1 TRBD2 . TRBV10-3
CATSLAGINEQFF TGTGCCACCTCGCTAGCGGGAATCAATGAGCAGTTCTTC 13 TRBJ2-1 TRBD2 . TRBV24-1
CASSLDGRRAGELFF TGTGCCAGCAGTTTAGACGGGAGAAGAGCCGGGGAGCTGTTTTTT 15 TRBJ2-2 . . TRBV27
CASRGQAYSYEQYF TGTGCCAGCAGGGGACAGGCCTACTCCTACGAGCAGTACTTC 14 TRBJ2-7 TRBD1 . TRBV2
CASSPGQGKREKLFF TGTGCCAGCAGTCCCGGACAGGGAAAAAGGGAAAAACTGTTTTTT 15 TRBJ1-4 TRBD1 . TRBV6-5
CASSHTGGDQPQHF TGTGCCAGCAGCCATACAGGGGGCGATCAGCCCCAGCATTTT 14 TRBJ1-5 TRBD1 . TRBV7-2
CASSIGPVTNYGYTF TGTGCCAGTAGTATTGGGCCCGTAACTAACTATGGCTACACCTTC 15 TRBJ1-2 . . TRBV19
CASSSTGRNEQFF TGCGCCAGCAGCTCGACAGGTAGAAATGAGCAGTTCTTC 13 TRBJ2-1 . . TRBV5-1
CASSFALLSSYNEQFF TGCGCCAGCAGCTTCGCTCTCCTGAGCTCCTACAATGAGCAGTTCTTC 16 TRBJ2-1 . . TRBV5-1
CASRPSLAGGPNEQFF TGTGCCAGTAGGCCCTCACTAGCGGGAGGGCCAAATGAGCAGTTCTTC 16 TRBJ2-1 TRBD2 few TRBV19
CASSSVPLTGSNGEQYF TGTGCCAGCTCATCAGTCCCCCTGACAGGGAGTAACGGCGAGCAGTACTTC 17 TRBJ2-7 TRBD1 . TRBV18
CASSLMGGLGRMDTQYF TGCGCCAGCAGCTTGATGGGGGGGCTTGGGAGGATGGATACGCAGTATTTT 17 TRBJ2-3 . . TRBV5-1
CASRGAQETQYF TGTGCCAGCAGAGGAGCTCAAGAGACCCAGTACTTC 12 TRBJ2-5 . . TRBV7-9
CASSQTSGGSYGYTF TGTGCCAGCTCACAAACCTCAGGGGGCAGCTATGGCTACACCTTC 15 TRBJ1-2 TRBD1 . TRBV18
CASSPTGTSTDTQYF TGTGCCAGCAGCCCAACCGGGACTAGCACAGATACGCAGTATTTT 15 TRBJ2-3 . . TRBV3-1/TRBV3-2
CASSPGLAGANDEQYF TGTGCCAGCAGCCCGGGACTAGCGGGAGCAAACGACGAGCAGTACTTC 16 TRBJ2-7 TRBD2 . TRBV7-2
CASSPGLAGLTGELFF TGTGCCAGCAGCCCAGGACTAGCGGGGCTCACCGGGGAGCTGTTTTTT 16 TRBJ2-2 TRBD2 . TRBV7-8
CASSFGTGYEQYF TGTGCCAGCAGTTTTGGGACAGGCTACGAGCAGTACTTC 13 TRBJ2-7 TRBD1 . TRBV27
CSVVGTGGGTDTQYF TGCAGCGTTGTCGGGACAGGGGGGGGCACAGATACGCAGTATTTT 15 TRBJ2-3 TRBD1 . TRBV29-1
CASKRTSGSYNEQFF TGTGCCAGCAAGAGGACTAGCGGCTCCTACAATGAGCAGTTCTTC 15 TRBJ2-1 TRBD2 . TRBV6-6
CASSQAHLQGSHEQFF TGTGCCAGCAGCCAAGCCCATTTACAGGGTAGCCATGAGCAGTTCTTC 16 TRBJ2-1 . . TRBV3-1/TRBV3-2
CASSVTSGTDSYEQYF TGTGCCAGCAGCGTCACCTCAGGGACTGACTCTTACGAGCAGTACTTC 16 TRBJ2-7 . . TRBV9